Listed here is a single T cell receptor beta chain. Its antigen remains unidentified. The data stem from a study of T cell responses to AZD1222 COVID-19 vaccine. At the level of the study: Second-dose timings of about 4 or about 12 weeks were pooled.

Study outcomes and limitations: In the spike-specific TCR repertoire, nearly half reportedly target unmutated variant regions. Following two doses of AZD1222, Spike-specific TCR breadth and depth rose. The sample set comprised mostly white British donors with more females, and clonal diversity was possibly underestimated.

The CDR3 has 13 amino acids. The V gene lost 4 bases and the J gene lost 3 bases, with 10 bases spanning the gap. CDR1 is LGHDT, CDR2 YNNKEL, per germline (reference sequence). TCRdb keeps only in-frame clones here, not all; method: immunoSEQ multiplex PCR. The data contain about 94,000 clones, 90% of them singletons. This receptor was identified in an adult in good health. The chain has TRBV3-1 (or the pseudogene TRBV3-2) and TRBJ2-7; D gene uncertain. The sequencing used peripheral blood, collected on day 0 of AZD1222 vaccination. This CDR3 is CASSRQVDYEQYF. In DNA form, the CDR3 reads TGTGCCAGCAGCCGACAAGTCGACTACGAGCAGTACTTC.